This T cell receptor (beta chain) comes out of a study of T cell repertoires in cytomegalovirus infection. Study results and limitations: The cumulative frequency of public TCR beta families identified carriers of CMV plus the relevant HLA. HLA-C-restricted CMV-specific TCR beta clonotypes were dominant in the ex vivo response.

TCRdb reanalysed the reads using MiXCR and keeps one entry per CDR3 protein. Altogether roughly 310,000 distinct CDR3 sequences are present, roughly a sixth being singletons, with the ten largest covering about 12%. Germline CDR1 MDHEN, CDR2 SYDVKM. The CDR3 is made up of 15 amino acids. V gave up 3 bases and J gave up 2 bases; unmatched junction bases: 6. As for this clonotype: Its antigen is as yet unknown.

The material sequenced was PBMCs. The TCR was taken from a human donor in good health (CMV status not recorded). Some clones in this sample may be carry-over from other donors' samples. V and J are TRBV28 and TRBJ1-2; 7 bases are a match to TRBD1. This chain's CDR3 is CASSFRQGANYGYTF. Written as DNA, the CDR3 is TGTGCCAGCAGTTTCCGACAGGGAGCGAACTATGGCTACACCTTC.